Below, 31 T cell receptor beta chains from the same sample are listed, as sequenced in a study of response to subunit inactivated influenza vaccine. In TCRdb, the RT-PCR reads were re-called with MiXCR into one record per CDR3 protein. The top ten hold roughly a tenth of the sample, which has hundreds of thousands of distinct CDR3 sequences, about a fifth seen once. Sequenced here: PBMCs from blood, sampled more than 4 days after vaccination. The receptors derive from a man aged 50 to 60 who received an inactivated influenza vaccine.

This chain joins TRBV20-1 and TRBJ2-3; no clear D gene. CDR1 is DFQATT, CDR2 SNEGSKA, per germline (reference sequence). The CDR3 sequence is 14 residues long. Trimming shortened V by 3 bases and J by 7 bases, and 17 bases separated the two germline ends. As DNA, the CDR3 is TGCAGTGCTAGTGTCCCAGACGTACAGCATACGCAGTATTTT. Its protein product is CSASVPDVQHTQYF.

This clonotype was seen only a few times. The chain recombines TRBV20-1 with TRBJ2-7; TRBD2 matches 9 bases. This CDR3 region has 15 residues. Germline V gene lookup returns CDR1 DFQATT and CDR2 SNEGSKA (reference sequence). J was trimmed by 6 bases and V by 3 bases; bases with no gene match: 12. The CDR3 DNA reads TGCAGTGCTAGTAGACTAGCGGAAGGTAACGGCGAGCAGTACTTC. It codes for CSASRLAEGNGEQYF.

This clonotype was detected a few times. J is TRBJ2-7 and V is TRBV29-1, with D unresolved. The CDR3 consists of 13 residues. Trimming removed 4 bases from V and 0 bases from J, with 10 bases in between. In germline, CDR1 is SQVTM, CDR2 ANQGSEA. For the CDR3, the DNA is TGCAGCGTTGTCCCCGAATCCTCCTACGAGCAGTACTTC. Translated, it gives CSVVPESSYEQYF.

In this sample, this clonotype turned up a few times. The genes are TRBV5-6 and TRBJ2-7, with 8 bases identical to TRBD1. V gave up 0 bases and J gave up 3 bases; unmatched junction bases: 8. The CDR3 loop spans 16 amino acids. CDR1 SGHDT and CDR2 YYEEEE come from the germline V gene. DNA for the CDR3: TGTGCCAGCAGCTTGGAAGCCGACAGGGGTGGCTACGAGCAGTACTTC. It specifies CASSLEADRGGYEQYF.

On this clonotype itself: The junction departs from the called germline gene at one end, perhaps through a read error. The chain uses TRBV12-3 or TRBV12-4 and TRBJ2-1; 14 nucleotides agree with TRBD2. This CDR3 has 16 amino acids. The CDR3: CVSSGRLAGGSDEQFF. Written as DNA, the CDR3 is TGTGTCAGCAGTGGGAGACTAGCGGGAGGGAGTGATGAGCAGTTCTTC.

The V call is TRBV6-2 or TRBV6-3, the J call TRBJ2-4; maybe TRBD2 (6 bases). The germline V gene has CDR1 MNHEY and CDR2 SVGEGT. The length of the CDR3 is 14 residues. With 10 bases removed from V and 0 bases from J, the gap between germline ends came to 13 bases. CDR3 residues: CATLMGGAKNIQYF. DNA of the CDR3: TGTGCCACCCTGATGGGGGGAGCCAAAAACATTCAGTACTTC.

The chain links TRBV20-1 to TRBJ2-1, with 10 bases fitting TRBD2. The ends lost 6 bases at V and 8 bases at J; junction bases unmatched: 13. The CDR3 loop spans 15 amino acids. Germline V gene sequence: CDR1 DFQATT, CDR2 SNEGSKA (reference sequence). The CDR3: CSATQPAGGRDEQFF. The CDR3 DNA sequence: TGCAGTGCGACCCAGCCAGCGGGGGGGCGCGATGAGCAGTTCTTC.

The rearrangement links TRBV18 to TRBJ2-1; perhaps TRBD1 as D (6 bases). Trimming removed 1 base from V and 4 bases from J, with 23 bases in between. This CDR3 contains 19 residues. Germline CDR1 is KGHSH and CDR2 is LQKENI. The CDR3 DNA is TGTGCCAGCTCACCACTATACCTCCGGGACAACCTTGGGTACAATGAGCAGTTCTTC. Translated: CASSPLYLRDNLGYNEQFF.

This clonotype was observed a handful of times. The gene calls are TRBV20-1 and TRBJ2-1; 12 bases fit TRBD2. The V gene's germline CDR1 is DFQATT and CDR2 SNEGSKA (reference sequence). J was trimmed by 1 base and V by 1 base; bases with no gene match: 5. CDR3 length equals 17 residues. The CDR3 sequence is CSARGGLAGMSYNEQFF. CDR3 coding DNA: TGCAGTGCTAGAGGGGGACTAGCGGGCATGTCCTACAATGAGCAGTTCTTC.

This clonotype was seen at least ten times. The J gene is TRBJ2-7, the V gene TRBV12-3 or TRBV12-4; D not resolved. The CDR3 is 13 amino acids. V dropped 6 bases and J dropped 5 bases, with 14 bases sitting between them. The CDR3 nucleotides read TGTGCCAGCAGGCCTGACGACGGCCACGAGCAGTACTTC. This translates into CASRPDDGHEQYF.

This chain connects TRBV20-1 to TRBJ2-3; 11 bases fit TRBD2. This CDR3 has 15 amino acids. V trimming: 6 bases; J trimming: 4 bases; junction bases outside the gene matches: 9. Germline CDR1 DFQATT, CDR2 SNEGSKA (reference sequence). CDR3 coding DNA: TGCAGTGCCGTATTAGCGGGGGGGGCCTCAGATACGCAGTATTTT. Amino acids: CSAVLAGGASDTQYF.

V usage is TRBV5-1 and J usage is TRBJ2-5, with unresolved D. There are 14 residues in the CDR3. With 2 bases removed from V and 7 bases from J, the gap between germline ends came to 15 bases. Germline values: CDR1 SGHRS, CDR2 YFSETQ. This chain's CDR3 is CASSFDPERSTQYF. CDR3 DNA: TGCGCCAGCAGCTTCGACCCAGAAAGATCGACCCAGTACTTC.

This clonotype was detected a few times. This chain uses TRBV5-1 with TRBJ2-7, with D hard to call. V was cut by 3 bases and J by 2 bases, with 9 bases left in between. The CDR3 loop spans 13 amino acids. Germline-derived CDR1 and CDR2 are SGHRS and YFSETQ. The CDR3 here is CASSSGSAYEQYF. CDR3 in DNA: TGCGCCAGCAGCTCTGGAAGTGCCTACGAGCAGTACTTC.

This clonotype occurred a few times. The chain combines TRBV2 with TRBJ2-1, with 14 bases fitting TRBD2. The CDR3 totals 13 residues. J gave up 14 bases and V 6 bases, and 6 bases lay outside the gene matches. The germline V gene has CDR1 SNHLY and CDR2 FYNNEI. CDR3 bases: TGTGCCAGCAGGATGGGACTAGCGGGAGTGGAGTTCTTC. Protein product: CASRMGLAGVEFF.

This clonotype was counted only a few times. The V gene is TRBV25-1, the J gene TRBJ2-5; D may be TRBD1 (5 bases). Between the trimmed V and J ends, which lost 1 base and 5 bases, there was a span of 14 bases. This CDR3 is built from 15 residues. Looked up from germline, CDR1 is MGHDK and CDR2 is SYGVNS. CDR3 amino acids: CASSEFVDNHETQYF. CDR3 coding DNA: TGTGCCAGCAGTGAATTTGTGGACAATCATGAGACCCAGTACTTC.

Only a few counts were recorded for this clonotype. This sequence joins TRBV6-2 or TRBV6-3 and TRBJ2-2, with 7 bases lining up with TRBD1. Germline loops: CDR1 MNHEY, CDR2 SVGEGT. The CDR3 spans 16 residues. The J segment lost 3 bases and the V segment lost 7 bases, leaving 11 bases of the junction unmatched. The CDR3 loop is CASTLRTGVDTGELFF. The CDR3 DNA reads as TGTGCCAGCACCTTACGGACAGGCGTAGACACCGGGGAGCTGTTTTTT.

This clonotype came up many times. The chain recombines TRBV20-1 with TRBJ2-3; D unresolved. The length of the CDR3 is 11 residues. The V and J ends lost 3 bases and 0 bases respectively, with 1 base between them. Germline CDR1 DFQATT, CDR2 SNEGSKA (reference sequence). CDR3 region: CSARSTDTQYF. In DNA form, the CDR3 reads TGCAGTGCTAGGAGCACAGATACGCAGTATTTT.

This clonotype has a handful of counts. The rearrangement links TRBV20-1 to TRBJ2-3; D perhaps matches TRBD1 (6 bases). The length of the CDR3 is 15 residues. Germline-derived CDR1 and CDR2 are DFQATT and SNEGSKA (reference sequence). V was trimmed by 0 bases and J by 2 bases, leaving 12 bases between them. The CDR3: CSARDLQGYTDTQYF. The CDR3 coding sequence is TGCAGTGCTAGAGATCTACAGGGTTACACAGATACGCAGTATTTT.

This clonotype was detected ten times or more. The chain carries TRBV20-1 and TRBJ2-7; maybe TRBD1 (5 bases). Looked up from germline, CDR1 is DFQATT and CDR2 is SNEGSKA (reference sequence). The CDR3 loop spans 13 amino acids. CDR3 region: CSDKTVSSYEQYF. The CDR3 DNA is TGCAGCGATAAGACAGTGAGCTCCTACGAGCAGTACTTC.

V and J are TRBV4-3 and TRBJ1-3, with no clear D. V lost 3 bases and J 0 bases, leaving 6 bases between the germline ends. The length of the CDR3 is 14 residues. From germline, CDR1 is LGHNA and CDR2 YSLEER. Written as DNA, the CDR3 is TGCGCCAGCAGCCACATCCACTCTGGAAACACCATATATTTT. It translates to CASSHIHSGNTIYF.

This clonotype was seen only a few times. The V call is TRBV20-1, the J call TRBJ1-1; 8 bases match TRBD1. CDR1 and CDR2 (germline): DFQATT, SNEGSKA (reference sequence). V lost 0 bases and J lost 3; bases outside the gene matches: 6. The CDR3 is 15 amino acids. The DNA for the CDR3 is TGCAGTGCTAGAGATCAGGGGGACAGGTACACTGAAGCTTTCTTT. This sequence encodes CSARDQGDRYTEAFF.

This clonotype was counted between two and nine times. The chain is built from TRBV9 and TRBJ2-7, with 10 bases aligning to TRBD2. Germline CDR1 is SGDLS and CDR2 is YYNGEE. The junction had 5 bases not matched to a gene; V was cut back by 4 bases and J by 1 base. The CDR3 contains 15 residues. For the CDR3, the DNA is TGTGCCAGCAGCCCCGGGACTAGCGCTTCCTACGAGCAGTACTTC. Its protein product is CASSPGTSASYEQYF.

This clonotype was recorded a few times. The rearrangement uses TRBV7-2 and TRBJ1-1, with D possibly TRBD1 on 5 matching bases. This CDR3 is 16 amino acids long. CDR1 and CDR2 (germline): SGHTA, FQGNSA. V gave up 0 bases and J gave up 0 bases, with 11 bases separating them. The chain's CDR3 is CASSLAQGVMNTEAFF. CDR3 nucleotides: TGTGCCAGCAGCTTAGCGCAGGGAGTGATGAACACTGAAGCTTTCTTT.

The chain couples TRBV20-1 to TRBJ2-7, with D unclear. V was trimmed by 7 bases and J by 1 base, leaving 17 bases between them. There are 14 residues in the CDR3. CDR1 is DFQATT, CDR2 SNEGSKA, per germline (reference sequence). CDR3: CSVPRAANSYEQYF. The DNA of the CDR3 is TGCAGTGTCCCCCGGGCAGCTAATTCCTACGAGCAGTACTTC.

This sequence joins TRBV5-1 and TRBJ1-1; TRBD1 aligns across 9 bases. Trimming cost V 7 bases and J 1 base; bases outside gene matches: 5. Germline V gene data show CDR1 as SGHRS and CDR2 as YFSETQ. The CDR3 is 14 residues long. CDR3 coding DNA: TGCGCCAGCGGACAGACAGGGGGGAACACTGAAGCTTTCTTT. Protein product: CASGQTGGNTEAFF.

V usage is TRBV11-1 and J usage is TRBJ1-1; D unclear. CDR1 and CDR2 (germline): SGHAT, FQDESV (reference sequence). The CDR3 length is 15 residues. The V end lost 5 bases, the J end lost 0 bases, and 13 bases lay between the germline ends. CDR3 DNA sequence: TGTGCCAGCAGCCCTCTCCCCGTCATGAACACTGAAGCTTTCTTT. It yields the protein CASSPLPVMNTEAFF.

This clonotype came up a few times. This sequence joins TRBV4-3 and TRBJ1-1; D gene unclear. The germline CDR1 and CDR2 sequences are LGHNA and YSLEER. V lost 0 bases and J 9 bases, leaving 14 bases between the germline ends. The CDR3 runs to 14 residues. This chain's CDR3 is CASSQEAQSLKAFF. The CDR3, as DNA: TGCGCCAGCAGCCAAGAAGCACAGTCCCTGAAAGCTTTCTTT.

The table lists this clonotype with many counts. The junction shows a germline mismatch at one end, possibly a read error. The genes are TRBV12-3 or TRBV12-4 and TRBJ1-6, with D unresolved. The CDR3 runs 17 residues. CDR3 in amino acids: CASSLDGPSSRRSPLHF. The CDR3 nucleotides read TGTGCCAGCAGCTTAGACGGACCTTCCTCTCGACGTTCACCCCTCCACTTT.

With regard to this clonotype: One end of the junction fails to match germline, which may point to a read error. The rearrangement uses TRBV27 and TRBJ1-5; TRBD1 matches 8 bases. Germline assignment: CDR1 MNHEY and CDR2 SMNVEV (reference sequence). This CDR3 spans 15 amino acids. CDR3 protein: CASSPKPGGKQPQHF. In nucleotides, the CDR3 is TGTGCCAGCAGTCCGAAACCAGGGGGCAAGCAGCCCCAGCATTTT.

This clonotype was recorded a few times. The chain couples TRBV6-5 to TRBJ2-2; TRBD2 might be the D (5 bases). CDR1 is MNHEY and CDR2 is SVGAGI in the germline V gene. The CDR3 loop spans 16 amino acids. Trimming pared 0 bases from V and 0 bases from J, leaving 8 bases between. The chain's CDR3 is CASSYSLGSNTGELFF. The DNA of the CDR3 is TGTGCCAGCAGTTACTCACTAGGGTCGAACACCGGGGAGCTGTTTTTT.

The rearrangement uses TRBV6-5 and TRBJ2-6; no clear D gene. The length of the CDR3 is 18 residues. V lost 2 bases, J lost 0 bases, and 14 bases lay in between. CDR1 is MNHEY and CDR2 is SVGAGI in the germline V gene. The CDR3 is CASSYGSSSPSGANVLTF. In nucleotides, the CDR3 is TGTGCCAGCAGTTACGGTTCCAGTTCCCCCTCTGGGGCCAACGTCCTGACTTTC.